A single sample gave rise to the 31 T cell receptor beta chains below, sequenced in a study of cytomegalovirus exposure and HLA in healthy donors. Primers: 60 Vbeta forward and 13 Jbeta reverse. Here immunoSEQ multiplex PCR was the method, and the copy in TCRdb shows in-frame clones only, minus some. This sample carries some 39,000 clones, with over 3% going to the ten biggest clones. The sample taken for sequencing was PBMCs. These receptors were collected from a woman aged 25 to 39 in good health and CMV-seropositive.

The chain is built from TRBV5-1 and TRBJ2-5; tentative D call: TRBD1 (5 bases). Trimming removed 0 bases from V and 5 bases from J, with 5 bases in between. This CDR3 comprises 12 residues. The V gene's germline CDR1 is SGHRS and CDR2 YFSETQ. The CDR3 is CASSLDRETQYF. The CDR3 DNA reads as TGCGCCAGCAGCTTGGACAGGGAGACCCAGTACTTC.

V gene TRBV5-1 combines with J gene TRBJ2-1; 7 positions agree with TRBD2. Losses at the gene ends were 3 bases for V and 4 bases for J; bases not matched to a gene: 10. Germline V gene lookup returns CDR1 SGHRS and CDR2 YFSETQ. The CDR3 is 16 amino acids. DNA of the CDR3: TGCGCCAGCAGCTCCGTCGGGCGGGGGTCTTACAATGAGCAGTTCTTC. This translates into CASSSVGRGSYNEQFF.

The chain joins TRBV7-9 to TRBJ1-2, with 8 bases fitting TRBD1. The CDR3 has 13 residues. The V gene's germline CDR1 is SEHNR and CDR2 FQNEAQ (reference sequence). With 11 bases clipped from V and 3 bases from J, the junction kept 8 bases outside the gene matches. The CDR3 DNA is TGTGCCCTATCGACAGGGGAAGACTATGGCTACACCTTC. Its protein is CALSTGEDYGYTF.

V usage is TRBV6-6 and J usage is TRBJ1-1; no reliable D call. Germline V CDR1 and CDR2: MNHNY, SVGAGI (reference sequence). The CDR3 consists of 13 residues. Trimming pared 11 bases from V and 0 bases from J, leaving 13 bases between. This CDR3 is CAGEQSMNTEAFF. Here the CDR3 DNA reads TGTGCCGGGGAGCAGTCCATGAACACTGAAGCTTTCTTT.

The chain recombines TRBV28 with TRBJ2-7, with TRBD1 matching 8 bases. The CDR3 is made up of 17 amino acids. V was clipped by 2 bases and J by 2 bases; unmatched bases: 11. Germline assignment: CDR1 MDHEN and CDR2 SYDVKM. The CDR3 DNA reads TGTGCCAGCAGTTTAGGAGGGACAGGCCTAGCCCCCTACGAGCAGTACTTC. Its protein product is CASSLGGTGLAPYEQYF.

The chain combines TRBV19 with TRBJ2-1; TRBD2 matches at 7 bases. This CDR3 has 14 amino acids. CDR1 is LNHDA and CDR2 is SQIVND in the germline V gene (reference sequence). Germline trimming cut 4 bases from V and 4 bases from J; bases unmatched to any gene: 4. CDR3 region: CASSTGGGYNEQFF. CDR3 DNA: TGTGCCAGTAGTACGGGGGGAGGTTACAATGAGCAGTTCTTC.

This chain connects TRBV5-6 to TRBJ1-5, with D uncertain. CDR3 length: 14 residues. Germline CDR1 is SGHDT and CDR2 is YYEEEE. The V and J ends lost 2 bases and 6 bases respectively, with 12 bases between them. The CDR3 DNA is TGTGCCAGCAGCTTAACCCGGGAGGGTCAGCCCCAGCATTTT. Its protein product is CASSLTREGQPQHF.

This rearrangement joins TRBV10-2 to TRBJ1-2; D ambiguous. V lost 6 bases, J lost 0 bases, and 11 bases lay in between. The CDR3 is made up of 14 amino acids. Germline CDR1 and CDR2: WSHSY and SAAADI. CDR3 in amino acids: CASREILANYGYTF. The DNA of the CDR3 is TGCGCCAGCAGGGAGATACTAGCTAACTATGGCTACACCTTC.

V is TRBV7-9 and J is TRBJ1-1; weak D call: TRBD1 (6 bases). V was shortened by 5 bases and J by 3 bases, with 10 bases between the two germline ends. CDR3 length equals 13 residues. Per the germline V gene, CDR1 is SEHNR and CDR2 is FQNEAQ (reference sequence). DNA of the CDR3: TGTGCCAGCAGCGGCGGGGGCGACACTGAAGCTTTCTTT. Protein sequence: CASSGGGDTEAFF. The full variable domain, completed using reference TRBV7-9 and TRBJ1-1, is DTGVSQNPRHKITKRGQNVTFRCDPISEHNRLYWYRQTLGQGPEFLTYFQNEAQLEKSRLLSDRFSAERPKGSFSTLEIQRTEQGDSAMYLCASSGGGDTEAFFGQGTRLTVV.

CDR3 sequence reads: CASSVQENQPQHF. The CDR3 DNA is TGTGCCAGCAGCGTACAGGAGAATCAGCCCCAGCATTTT. V and J are TRBV7-8 and TRBJ1-5; D is possibly TRBD1 (5 bases). The V end was cut by 5 bases, the J end by 4 bases, with 9 bases between. Germline lookup yields CDR1 SGHVS and CDR2 FQNEAQ. The CDR3 is made up of 13 amino acids.

This rearrangement joins TRBV9 to TRBJ2-5; 8 nucleotides agree with TRBD1. V lost 3 bases and J lost 1; bases outside the gene matches: 5. From germline, CDR1 is SGDLS and CDR2 YYNGEE. The CDR3 spans 15 residues. The CDR3 sequence is CASSEGQGSQETQYF. For the CDR3, the DNA is TGTGCCAGCAGCGAAGGACAGGGATCCCAAGAGACCCAGTACTTC.

V is TRBV6-1 and J is TRBJ1-3, with D perhaps matching TRBD1 (5 bases). Germline lookup yields CDR1 MNHNS and CDR2 SASEGT. The CDR3 contains 15 residues. The germline V and J ends were trimmed by 0 bases and 2 bases, with 8 bases remaining between them. For the CDR3, the DNA is TGTGCCAGCAGTGAAGCTTGGGGCGCTGGAAACACCATATATTTT. Translating it yields CASSEAWGAGNTIYF.

In the case of this clone: The junction shows a germline mismatch at one end, possibly a read error. The chain links TRBV5-1 to TRBJ2-3; a weak D match, TRBD2 (5 bases). The CDR3 runs to 14 residues. Germline V gene lookup returns CDR1 SGHRS and CDR2 YFSETQ. The CDR3 loop is CASSWRSSTDTQYF. The CDR3 DNA is TGCGCCAGCAGCTGGAGGTCCAGCACGGATACGCAGTATTTT. The entire variable domain, with the rest obtained from reference TRBV5-1 and TRBJ2-3, is as follows: KAGVTQTPRYLIKTRGQQVTLSCSPISGHRSVSWYQQTPGQGLQFLFEYFSETQRNKGNFPGRFSGRQFSNSRSEMNVSTLELGDSALYLCASSWRSSTDTQYFGPGTRLTVL.

The chain carries TRBV30 and TRBJ2-2, with 8 bases matching TRBD1. CDR1 is GTSNPN and CDR2 is SVGIG in the germline V gene (reference sequence). CDR3 length: 16 amino acids. J was trimmed by 1 base and V by 3 bases; bases with no gene match: 7. The CDR3, as DNA: TGTGCCTGGAGCGTCCCGGACAGGGTGAACACCGGGGAGCTGTTTTTT. Protein product: CAWSVPDRVNTGELFF.

The chain links TRBV5-4 to TRBJ2-5; TRBD2 aligns across 8 bases. The V segment lost 4 bases and the J segment 1 base; nucleotides outside the gene matches: 9. CDR3 length: 16 residues. Germline CDR1 and CDR2: SGHNT and YYREEE (reference sequence). The chain's CDR3 is CASSPRAGDLQETQYF. The CDR3 DNA follows: TGTGCCAGCAGCCCCAGAGCGGGGGATCTCCAAGAGACCCAGTACTTC.

The V call is TRBV5-3, the J call TRBJ2-7, with 8 bases fitting TRBD1. TRBV5-3 counts as an open reading frame of uncertain function. The CDR3 consists of 15 residues. The V segment lost 0 bases and the J segment 7 bases; nucleotides outside the gene matches: 9. The CDR3 loop reads CARSLEQGALWEQYF. CDR3 DNA: TGTGCCAGAAGCTTGGAGCAGGGGGCTCTGTGGGAGCAGTACTTC.

This chain connects TRBV5-4 to TRBJ2-5, with 11 nucleotides matching TRBD2. V trimming: 3 bases; J trimming: 5 bases; junction bases outside the gene matches: 12. Germline-derived CDR1 and CDR2 are SGHNT and YYREEE (reference sequence). This CDR3 has 17 amino acids. The CDR3 here is CASSSPLAGGIGETQYF. The CDR3 coding sequence is TGTGCCAGCAGCTCACCTCTAGCGGGGGGCATTGGGGAGACCCAGTACTTC.

The rearrangement uses TRBV11-2 and TRBJ2-7; 11 bases fit TRBD2. Germline CDR1 and CDR2: SGHAT and FQNNGV. With V trimmed by 2 bases and J by 2 bases, 8 bases remained unmatched. CDR3 length: 17 amino acids. In nucleotides, the CDR3 is TGTGCCAGCAGCTTATCTAGCGGGGGGATTGGAACCTACGAGCAGTACTTC. Residues: CASSLSSGGIGTYEQYF. The entire variable domain, with the rest obtained from reference TRBV11-2 and TRBJ2-7, is as follows: EAGVAQSPRYKIIEKRQSVAFWCNPISGHATLYWYQQILGQGPKLLIQFQNNGVVDDSQLPKDRFSAERLKGVDSTLKIQPAKLEDSAVYLCASSLSSGGIGTYEQYFGPGTRLTVT.

The chain is built from TRBV10-2 and TRBJ2-1, with D possibly matching TRBD1 (6 bases). The CDR3 totals 16 residues. The ends were cut back, 7 bases at V and 4 bases at J, with 20 bases in the middle. From germline, CDR1 is WSHSY and CDR2 SAAADI. The chain's CDR3 is CASMQGPGLAYNEQFF. CDR3 nucleotide sequence: TGCGCCAGCATGCAGGGGCCCGGTTTGGCTTACAATGAGCAGTTCTTC.

The chain employs TRBV2 and TRBJ2-7; TRBD1 might be the D (5 bases). Trimming removed 4 bases from V and 5 bases from J, with 9 bases in between. There are 12 residues in the CDR3. CDR1 is SNHLY, CDR2 FYNNEI, per germline. The CDR3 sequence is CASSATRDEQYF. The CDR3 nucleotides read TGTGCCAGCAGTGCAACCAGGGACGAGCAGTACTTC.

This rearrangement joins TRBV19 to TRBJ1-2; TRBD1 aligns across 9 bases. The V and J ends lost 4 bases and 7 bases, in that order; junction bases with no gene match: 10. Looked up from germline, CDR1 is LNHDA and CDR2 is SQIVND (reference sequence). CDR3 length: 15 residues. DNA for the CDR3: TGTGCCAGTAGTAGGCCCCGGGACAGGGCCTTTGGCTACACCTTC. Its translation is CASSRPRDRAFGYTF.

J is TRBJ2-2 and V is TRBV5-1; the D gene is possibly TRBD1 (6 bases). With 4 bases removed from V and 6 bases from J, the gap between germline ends came to 13 bases. The germline gives CDR1 SGHRS, CDR2 YFSETQ. The CDR3 is made up of 14 amino acids. DNA for the CDR3: TGCGCCAGCAGCATTACAGGGAGCTCCGGGGAGCTGTTTTTT. Translating gives CASSITGSSGELFF.

The genes are TRBV6-1 and TRBJ2-3; D not resolved. The CDR3 is 16 residues long. V was trimmed by 2 bases and J by 5 bases, leaving 17 bases between them. Germline V gene lookup returns CDR1 MNHNS and CDR2 SASEGT. CDR3 in amino acids: CASSENNPTTLDTQYF. The CDR3 DNA sequence: TGTGCCAGCAGTGAAAATAACCCCACTACGTTAGATACGCAGTATTTT.

The chain carries TRBV6-1 and TRBJ2-7; tentatively, D is TRBD2 (5 bases). Looked up from germline, CDR1 is MNHNS and CDR2 is SASEGT. This CDR3 is 17 amino acids long. Trimming shortened V by 2 bases and J by 2 bases, and 19 bases separated the two germline ends. CDR3 region: CASSEKWSSGYAYEQYF. DNA for the CDR3: TGTGCCAGCAGTGAAAAGTGGTCTTCGGGATACGCCTACGAGCAGTACTTC.

This chain joins TRBV2 and TRBJ2-2, with a tentative D call TRBD1 (6 bases). Germline lookup yields CDR1 SNHLY and CDR2 FYNNEI. The CDR3 loop spans 15 amino acids. Trimming left V 3 bases short and J 8 bases short, with 16 bases between. The DNA for the CDR3 is TGTGCCAGCAGTGACAGCTTCACAGGGTCTGGGGAGCTGTTTTTT. It yields the protein CASSDSFTGSGELFF.

The chain carries TRBV6-1 and TRBJ1-1; a weak D match, TRBD1 (6 bases). V was trimmed by 6 bases and J by 1 base, leaving 9 bases between them. Germline lookup yields CDR1 MNHNS and CDR2 SASEGT. The CDR3 covers 13 residues. The CDR3 nucleotides are TGTGCCAGCAGACAGGGTCGGAACACTGAAGCTTTCTTT. It translates to CASRQGRNTEAFF.

The gene calls are TRBV6-1 and TRBJ2-1; perhaps TRBD2 as D (6 bases). The CDR3 has 14 residues. The ends were cut back, 4 bases at V and 7 bases at J, with 14 bases in the middle. Germline lookup yields CDR1 MNHNS and CDR2 SASEGT. CDR3: CASSASRLVNEQFF. The CDR3 coding sequence is TGTGCCAGCAGTGCAAGCCGACTAGTTAATGAGCAGTTCTTC.

A note on this clone: The same CDR3 is also encoded by other DNA sequences in this sample. The chain is built from TRBV7-9 and TRBJ2-1; D gene unclear. This CDR3 contains 15 residues. With 2 bases removed from V and 4 bases from J, the gap between germline ends came to 12 bases. Germline lookup yields CDR1 SEHNR and CDR2 FQNEAQ (reference sequence). The DNA for the CDR3 is TGTGCCAGCAGCTTACAGCGCGTAGGATACAATGAGCAGTTCTTC. Translated: CASSLQRVGYNEQFF.

V gene TRBV6-6 combines with J gene TRBJ1-6, with unresolved D. The CDR3 consists of 15 residues. Trimming removed 4 bases at V and 6 bases at J, with 13 bases between. From germline, CDR1 is MNHNY and CDR2 SVGAGI (reference sequence). DNA for the CDR3: TGTGCCAGCAGTTTGGGCTTTCCTTTTAATTCACCCCTCCACTTT. It yields the protein CASSLGFPFNSPLHF.

The chain employs TRBV11-3 and TRBJ2-5, with 11 bases lining up with TRBD2. Gene TRBJ2-7 matches the end of the DNA better, so the J call may be wrong. Germline V CDR1 and CDR2: SGHNT, YENEEA. The CDR3 sequence is 17 residues long. In nucleotides, the CDR3 is TGTGCCAGCAGCTTAGATACGACTAGCGGGGACTCCTACGAGCAGTACTTC. Encoded protein: CASSLDTTSGDSYEQYF.

The chain has TRBV11-2 and TRBJ2-5; the match to TRBD1 covers 10 bases. The length of the CDR3 is 15 residues. Germline loops: CDR1 SGHAT, CDR2 FQNNGV. The trim removed 5 bases at V and 5 bases at J, leaving 8 bases unmatched. CDR3 in amino acids: CASSRQGAILETQYF. The CDR3 DNA sequence: TGTGCCAGCAGCCGACAGGGGGCGATCTTGGAGACCCAGTACTTC. Full variable domain (rest looked up from reference TRBV11-2 and TRBJ2-5): EAGVAQSPRYKIIEKRQSVAFWCNPISGHATLYWYQQILGQGPKLLIQFQNNGVVDDSQLPKDRFSAERLKGVDSTLKIQPAKLEDSAVYLCASSRQGAILETQYFGPGTRLLVL.